The next 16 T cell receptor beta chains were all read from a single sample in a study of blood T cell repertoires in COVID-19. Clones were sequenced by immunoSEQ multiplex PCR, and TCRdb holds only the in-frame ones, with some missing. The sample has about 310,000 clones, about 87% seen once. The sequenced material came from PBMCs or T cells enriched from blood (not recorded which). These receptor sequences come from a young woman who had recovered from COVID-19.

The rearrangement joins TRBV7-9 to TRBJ1-4; 10 positions match TRBD1. The germline V gene encodes CDR1 SEHNR and CDR2 FQNEAQ (reference sequence). V was pared by 5 bases and J by 5 bases, with 2 bases of the junction left unmatched. The CDR3 is 14 amino acids. The DNA for the CDR3 is TGTGCCAGCAGCGGACAGGGGGTAAATGAAAAACTGTTTTTT. Translating gives CASSGQGVNEKLFF.

This clone was seen more than once but under ten times. This rearrangement joins TRBV7-2 to TRBJ1-5; D remains unclear. Germline V CDR1 and CDR2: SGHTA, FQGNSA. The CDR3 runs to 14 residues. V gave up 5 bases and J gave up 3 bases, with 11 bases separating them. The CDR3 coding sequence is TGTGCCAGCAGCCCCAACAGTGCCAATCAGCCCCAGCATTTT. Protein sequence: CASSPNSANQPQHF.

V usage is TRBV9 and J usage is TRBJ2-5, with TRBD2 identical over 7 bases. J was trimmed by 7 bases and V by 0 bases; bases with no gene match: 3. The CDR3 contains 13 residues. CDR1 and CDR2 from the germline V gene are SGDLS and YYNGEE. The CDR3 spells CASSVGLAGTQYF. The CDR3 nucleotides are TGTGCCAGCAGCGTAGGACTAGCCGGGACCCAGTACTTC.

The chain carries TRBV11-3 and TRBJ2-3, with 8 bases identical to TRBD2. Germline CDR1 and CDR2: SGHNT and YENEEA. The CDR3 is 16 amino acids. The V segment lost 0 bases and the J segment 6 bases; nucleotides outside the gene matches: 8. The CDR3 DNA reads TGTGCCAGCAGCTTAGAGGGCTCGGGGGGGCTGGATACGCAGTATTTT. Translating it yields CASSLEGSGGLDTQYF.

The chain joins TRBV5-1 to TRBJ1-2; D uncertain. The germline CDR1 and CDR2 sequences are SGHRS and YFSETQ. Trimming pared 0 bases from V and 8 bases from J, leaving 11 bases between. The CDR3 has 13 amino acids. In DNA, the CDR3 is TGCGCCAGCAGCTTGGGTTCTAACGGGGGCTACACCTTC. Residues: CASSLGSNGGYTF.

This clone was picked up a small number of times. The chain combines TRBV28 with TRBJ1-2, with D maybe TRBD1 (5 bases). The CDR3 totals 13 residues. From germline, CDR1 is MDHEN and CDR2 SYDVKM. The V end lost 2 bases, the J end lost 4 bases, and 8 bases lay between the germline ends. CDR3 nucleotides: TGTGCCAGCAGTTTAACAGGCCGCTATGGCTACACCTTC. As protein: CASSLTGRYGYTF.

The chain uses TRBV7-8 and TRBJ2-7, with 13 bases matching TRBD2. The CDR3 runs 16 residues. Trimming removed 1 base from V and 6 bases from J; junction bases left unmatched: 6. Germline CDR1 SGHVS, CDR2 FQNEAQ. In DNA form, the CDR3 reads TGTGCCAGCAGCTTAGAACTAGCGGGAGGGCCTACCGAGCAGTACTTC. This encodes CASSLELAGGPTEQYF.

CDR3 in DNA: TGTGCCAGCAGCTTAATGGAGGGAACTGAAGCTTTCTTT. Its protein product is CASSLMEGTEAFF. The chain combines TRBV7-2 with TRBJ1-1, with unresolved D. This CDR3 contains 13 residues. The V gene lost 2 bases and the J gene lost 5 bases, with 9 bases spanning the gap. CDR1 is SGHTA and CDR2 is FQGNSA in the germline V gene.

This sequence joins TRBV7-8 and TRBJ2-5, with 9 positions matching TRBD1. The CDR3 covers 15 residues. The V and J ends lost 4 bases and 5 bases, in that order; junction bases with no gene match: 8. Germline V lookup: CDR1 SGHVS, CDR2 FQNEAQ. CDR3 nucleotides: TGTGCCAGCAGCTACGACCGGGACAGGGAGGAGACCCAGTACTTC. Protein sequence: CASSYDRDREETQYF.

In regard to this clone: Other DNA sequences from this sample encode an identical CDR3 as well. This rearrangement joins TRBV2 to TRBJ1-2; 7 positions match TRBD1. The CDR3 runs to 14 residues. Germline V gene sequence: CDR1 SNHLY, CDR2 FYNNEI. V was pared by 4 bases and J by 0 bases, with 2 bases of the junction left unmatched. CDR3 DNA: TGTGCCAGCAGTGGACAGGGATCTAACTATGGCTACACCTTC. Amino acids: CASSGQGSNYGYTF.

The chain has TRBV5-1 and TRBJ1-1; tentatively, D is TRBD1 (5 bases). The V gene's germline CDR1 is SGHRS and CDR2 YFSETQ. The germline V and J ends were trimmed by 2 bases and 5 bases, with 13 bases remaining between them. The CDR3 has 14 residues. The CDR3 here is CASSFTGHGTEAFF. CDR3 sequence (DNA): TGCGCCAGCAGCTTCACAGGACATGGGACTGAAGCTTTCTTT.

The chain combines TRBV30 with TRBJ2-3, with 8 nucleotides matching TRBD1. Per germline, CDR1 GTSNPN and CDR2 SVGIG (reference sequence). Trimming took 4 bases from V and 4 from J; bases not matched to a gene: 4. CDR3 size: 13 residues. DNA for the CDR3: TGTGCCTGGAATTCAGGGGGCGCAGATACGCAGTATTTT. It is translated as CAWNSGGADTQYF.

CDR3 amino acids: CASSSGGRRETQYF. CDR3 bases: TGTGCCAGCAGTTCGGGGGGGAGAAGGGAGACCCAGTACTTC. This chain uses TRBV7-2 with TRBJ2-5, with 8 positions matching TRBD2. CDR1 and CDR2 from the germline V gene are SGHTA and FQGNSA. The CDR3 has 14 amino acids. Losses at the gene ends were 6 bases for V and 5 bases for J; bases not matched to a gene: 8.

The chain has TRBV24-1 and TRBJ2-5, with 9 positions matching TRBD2. The J segment lost 5 bases and the V segment lost 5 bases, leaving 11 bases of the junction unmatched. The CDR3 is 16 amino acids. The germline V gene has CDR1 KGHDR and CDR2 SFDVKD. CDR3 residues: CATSVGGRAVGETQYF. DNA for the CDR3: TGTGCCACCAGTGTCGGCGGGAGGGCCGTCGGGGAGACCCAGTACTTC.

This chain joins TRBV10-3 and TRBJ2-3; 8 positions agree with TRBD2. Germline V gives CDR1 ENHRY, CDR2 SYGVKD. CDR3 length equals 16 residues. J lost 6 bases, V lost 8 bases, and 16 bases had no gene match. CDR3 loop: CAIRPASREGVDTQYF. CDR3 in DNA: TGTGCCATCCGCCCAGCATCCCGGGAGGGAGTCGATACGCAGTATTTT.

CDR3 residues: CAISGPRGETQYF. CDR3 in DNA: TGTGCCATCAGTGGGCCCAGGGGAGAGACCCAGTACTTC. This sequence joins TRBV10-3 and TRBJ2-5; perhaps TRBD1 as D (6 bases). Germline V lookup: CDR1 ENHRY, CDR2 SYGVKD. The CDR3 has 13 amino acids. V lost 4 bases, J lost 4 bases, and 10 bases lay in between.